This is a list of T cell receptor beta chains from one sample in a study of tumor and adjacent non-tumor tissue in lung cancer. TCRdb analysed the multiplex PCR reads with MiXCR anew, one entry per CDR3 protein. The sample holds 70,000 to 95,000 distinct CDR3 sequences, around 80% seen once. Material for sequencing was distant non-tumor lung tissue. These receptors were collected from a man between 70 and 80 years old with non-small cell lung cancer. Both conserved end residues are part of each CDR3. The D gene is left open where the match is weak. Only part of the rows carry a size: once, few, many, or a class if the clone is expanded.

abundance,j_gene,v_gene,d_gene,CDR3nt,CDR3aa
-,TRBJ1-6,TRBV27,-,TGTGTCGCCTCGGGAGGGCCCGCTGTTCCGCCCCTCCACTTT,CVASGGPAVPPLHF
-,TRBJ1-4,TRBV4-1,-,TGCGCCAGCAGCCAGATACGGGGGTATGGGAACGAAAAACTGTTTTTT,CASSQIRGYGNEKLFF
-,TRBJ2-3,TRBV12-3/TRBV12-4,TRBD2,TGTGCCAGGAATATGGGACTAGCGGCCTACACAGATACGCAGTATTTT,CARNMGLAAYTDTQYF
-,TRBJ1-2,TRBV10-3,-,TGTGTCATCAGGCAGACCTATGGATACACCTTC,CVIRQTYGYTF
-,TRBJ2-5,TRBV7-9,-,TGTGCCAGCAGCTTATCCGGGACTGGCAGACAAGAGACCCAGTACTTC,CASSLSGTGRQETQYF
-,TRBJ2-5,TRBV4-1,TRBD2,TGCGCCAGTAGCCAAGAGGATAGCGGGGAGGCCTGGGAGACCCAGTACTTC,CASSQEDSGEAWETQYF
-,TRBJ2-3,TRBV4-1,-,TGCGCCAGCAGTCAACAGACCCCAGTTACGCAGTATTTT,CASSQQTPVTQYF
-,TRBJ2-5,TRBV12-3/TRBV12-4,TRBD2,TGTGTCAGCAGAAAAAGTGACCACCCGATTAGCGGGCTTCCCCAGGAGACCCAGTACTTC,CVSRKSDHPISGLPQETQYF
once,TRBJ2-5,TRBV28,TRBD2,TGTGCCAGCATGGAGGAGCGCGGGAGGGCAGTAGAGACCCAGTACTTC,CASMEERGRAVETQYF
-,TRBJ2-3,TRBV11-2,-,TGTGCCAGCAGCTTTACTAGGTCCACAGATACGGAGTATTTT,CASSFTRSTDTEYF
-,TRBJ2-5,TRBV7-2,-,TGTGCCAGCAGCTTAGGCGGCAGGGGATTCCAAGAGACCCAGTACTTC,CASSLGGRGFQETQYF
few,TRBJ2-7,TRBV29-1,-,TGCAGCGCATGGGGGAAGAAACCCGAGCAGTACTTC,CSAWGKKPEQYF
many,TRBJ1-5,TRBV6-2/TRBV6-3,TRBD1,TGTGCCAGCACGTATGACAGGGCTTCGATGGGTCAGCCCCAGCATTTT,CASTYDRASMGQPQHF
-,TRBJ2-5,TRBV20-1,-,TGCAGTGCCGCATCAGGACAGTTACAAGAGACCCAGTACTTC,CSAASGQLQETQYF
-,TRBJ2-2,TRBV6-2/TRBV6-3,-,TGTGACAGAAGTAACAAAAAAGGGGAGATGTTTTTT,CDRSNKKGEMFF
-,TRBJ2-3,TRBV10-2,TRBD1,TGTGCCAGCAGCGATCAGGGACAGGACACAGATACGCAGTATTTT,CASSDQGQDTDTQYF
-,TRBJ2-7,TRBV28,TRBD1,TGTGCCAGCATCGGGACAGGGGGGTACGAGCCGTACTTC,CASIGTGGYEPYF
-,TRBJ2-1,TRBV4-3,TRBD1,TGCGTCAGCGGCCAAGATGGACAGGGTTCCTACAATGAGCAGTTCTTC,CVSGQDGQGSYNEQFF
-,TRBJ1-6,TRBV5-4,-,TGTGCCAGCACCGTGCCACCACAGGGATCACCCCTCCACTTC,CASTVPPQGSPLHF
-,TRBJ2-1,TRBV29-1,TRBD2,TGCAGCGTTGACGTAAGCGGGAGTTCCAATGGGCAATTCTTC,CSVDVSGSSNGQFF
-,TRBJ2-7,TRBV14,TRBD1,TGTGCCAGCACCCACCACCGGGGACAGAGCCCCTCCTACGAGCAGTACTTC,CASTHHRGQSPSYEQYF
-,TRBJ2-7,TRBV5-4,-,TGTGCCAGCAGTGTGGTCGGACAAGCCTACGAGCAGTACTTC,CASSVVGQAYEQYF
-,TRBJ1-2,TRBV6-2/TRBV6-3,-,TGTGTCAGCAGTACGGACAGAACTAACTATGGCTACACCTTC,CVSSTDRTNYGYTF
-,TRBJ2-7,TRBV20-1,-,TGCAGTGCCCTGGAGGGGGGAATCTACGAGCAGTACTTC,CSALEGGIYEQYF
-,TRBJ1-3,TRBV10-3,-,TGTGCCATCAGTGGTCCAGTTTATGGAAACACCATATATTTT,CAISGPVYGNTIYF
-,TRBJ2-6,TRBV28,-,TGTGCCAGCACTTCTCTCAGGGGCTCTGGGACCAACGTCCTGACTTTC,CASTSLRGSGTNVLTF
-,TRBJ2-7,TRBV2,TRBD2,TGTGCCAACAGTGAAATGATCAGCGGGGGGCTATCCGAGCAGTACTTC,CANSEMISGGLSEQYF
-,TRBJ2-2,TRBV7-9,-,TGTGCCAGCAGCTCGACAGATAAGGGTCCCGTGGAGCTGTTTTTT,CASSSTDKGPVELFF
-,TRBJ2-5,TRBV6-2/TRBV6-3,TRBD2,TGTGCCAGCAGTTACGGACGACTAGCGGGTAATGTGAGCCAAGAGACCCTATACTTC,CASSYGRLAGNVSQETLYF
-,TRBJ2-5,TRBV5-1,-,TGCGCCAGCAGCTTGTTGAATCTGGGACTTTCTGGGGGAGAGACCCAATACTTC,CASSLLNLGLSGGETQYF
many,TRBJ2-5,TRBV20-1,-,TGCAGTGCTAGAGATCCCAGGGGGGGCCAAGAGACCCAGTACTTC,CSARDPRGGQETQYF
once,TRBJ2-3,TRBV12-3/TRBV12-4,TRBD1,TGTGCTAGCGGTTCAGAGACAGGGGCCCGCACAGATACGCAGTATTTT,CASGSETGARTDTQYF
medium-sized,TRBJ1-1,TRBV6-5,-,TGTGCCAGCAGTTACTCGAATTCAGACACTGAAGCTTTCTTT,CASSYSNSDTEAFF
-,TRBJ1-1,TRBV12-5,-,TGTACTAGTGGTTTGGCCCTCTCCTGGGTCGGAGGAAACACTGAAGCTCTCTTT,CTSGLALSWVGGNTEALF
-,TRBJ2-7,TRBV11-2,TRBD2,TGTGCCAGCAGCTTAAGGGGACTAGGGAACTACTACGAGCAGTACTTC,CASSLRGLGNYYEQYF
-,TRBJ2-5,TRBV5-1,-,TGCGCCAGTAGCTTGTTGAGTTTGGAACTTTCTGGGGGAGAGACACAGTACTTC,CASSLLSLELSGGETQYF
-,TRBJ1-4,TRBV6-1,TRBD1,TGTGCCAACACCGACAGGGCAACTAATGAAAAACTGCTTTTT,CANTDRATNEKLLF
-,TRBJ2-5,TRBV29-1,-,TGCAACCTGGCCTACGGGTTCCAAGAGACCCAGTACTTC,CNLAYGFQETQYF
few,TRBJ1-5,TRBV28,-,TGTGCCAGCAGACAAGAAAATCAGCCCCAGCATTTT,CASRQENQPQHF
once,TRBJ2-2,TRBV6-2/TRBV6-3,-,TGTGCCAGCAGATGCGAGACCTCAGCTGGGGAGCTGTTTTTT,CASRCETSAGELFF